Sequencing of this T cell receptor beta chain was carried out in a study of long-term antiretroviral therapy in people with HIV. Study findings and constraints: Older ART regimens were possibly in use when the blood was collected between 2004 and 2017.

The germline V gene has CDR1 PRHDT and CDR2 FYEKMQ (reference sequence). The CDR3 sequence is 17 residues long. Trimming at V came to 5 bases and at J to 3 bases, leaving 10 bases not matched to a gene. Version v3.0 of the immunoSEQ assay ran at survey level. Here immunoSEQ multiplex PCR was the method, and the copy in TCRdb shows in-frame clones only, minus some. The profile shows 15,000 to 20,000 clones, just over 75% of them singletons. This clone was seen a single time. As yet, its antigen is unknown. The TCR originated in a man between 45 and 60 years old with HIV. This chain uses TRBV13 with TRBJ2-5; 12 nucleotides match TRBD1. The sample was unsorted PBMCs, taken 2.2 years after starting antiretroviral therapy. The CDR3, as DNA: TGTGCCAGCAGCAAAAGGGACAGGGGGCGCCGAGAAGAGACCCAGTACTTC. Translation gives CASSKRDRGRREETQYF.